A selection of T cell receptor beta chains follows, all from one sample in a study of cytotoxic CD8 clonotypes in ibrutinib-treated CLL. Libraries were prepared by immunoSEQ multiplex PCR; TCRdb keeps only in-frame clonotypes and omits some of them. The data contain about 29,000 clones, roughly 69% of them singletons. This sample comprised PBMCs, obtained after 24 months of ibrutinib treatment. The receptors derive from a human donor with chronic lymphocytic leukemia. The conserved cysteine and the conserved F or W are not part of the CDR3 here.

cdr3_length v_call cdr3_aa
12 TRBV7-2 ASSSRGLTGELF
12 TRBV7-9 ASSPRREGSPLH
13 TRBV19 ASSEGLASPHEQF
10 TRBV19 ASSTFEGEAF
10 TRBV5-1 ASSLNAYEQY
13 TRBV19 ASNLGGTRQETQY
12 TRBV30 AWSYGAWGNEQF
13 TRBV11-2 ASSLGGQPQETQY
17 TRBV4-3 ASSQDLLAGGGGTDTQY
13 TRBV27 ASSLVATENNEQF
10 TRBV11-1 AVRGTVYPQH
14 TRBV11-2 ASSLGRSRRYNEQF
15 TRBV5-6 ASSLVGLAASTDTQY
11 TRBV28 ASRLLGDYGYT
11 TRBV7-9 ASSLDLGSEQY
13 TRBV4-3 ASSQDRLRRMEQF